A single TCR beta chain is shown here with its context. An input of roughly 0.5 to 1 ug of RNA was subjected to reverse transcription using random hexamers. The method of amplification for TCR beta CDR3 was immunoSEQ multiplex PCR, covering 54 Vbeta and 13 Jbeta. TCRdb recomputed calls from the immunoSEQ multiplex PCR reads with MiXCR, one row per CDR3 protein. The sample comprises about 190,000 distinct CDR3 sequences, approximately 94% of which are singletons, and 0.09% to 0.12% rests with the top ten. This specimen belongs to a study of CD8 T cells in Susac syndrome. The CDR3 length is 18 residues. V shed 6 bases, J shed 1 base, and the junction held 16 bases outside the gene matches. TEMRA cells underwent FACS enrichment and CD8+ and CD4+ T cells underwent negative isolation.

This receptor was obtained from a human donor in good health. The chain has TRBV12-3 or TRBV12-4 and TRBJ1-2; TRBD1 matches at 8 bases. The sample was CD4+ T cells from PBMCs. The DNA of the CDR3 is TGTGCCAGCAGAAACAACATCACCGCAGGGGGCAATAACTATGGCTACACCTTC. This codes for CASRNNITAGGNNYGYTF.